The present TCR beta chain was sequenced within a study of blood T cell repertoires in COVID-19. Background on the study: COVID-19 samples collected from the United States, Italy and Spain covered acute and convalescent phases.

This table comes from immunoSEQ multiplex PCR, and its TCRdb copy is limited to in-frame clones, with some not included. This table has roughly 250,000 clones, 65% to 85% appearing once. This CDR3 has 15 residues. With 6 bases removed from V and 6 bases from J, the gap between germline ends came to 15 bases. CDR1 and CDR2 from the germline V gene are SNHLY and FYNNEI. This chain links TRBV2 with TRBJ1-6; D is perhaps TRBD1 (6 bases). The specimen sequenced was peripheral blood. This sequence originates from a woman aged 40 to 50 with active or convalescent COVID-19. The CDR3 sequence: CASSAGQTINSPLHF. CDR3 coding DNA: TGTGCCAGCAGCGCCGGACAGACAATTAATTCACCCCTCCACTTT.